This entry features one T cell receptor (beta chain) sequence. The antigen remains undetermined. Trimming left V 5 bases short and J 3 bases short, with 10 bases between. Germline CDR1 is SGHTA and CDR2 is FQGNSA. This CDR3 is 14 amino acids long. The data originate from a study of a mutant IDH1 vaccine in newly diagnosed glioma. The overall study: Treated patients showed a male proportion of approximately 62%, a female proportion of roughly 40%, and a mean age of 40.4 years.

Time point indicated: week 23, last vaccination. The study gave 300 ug of mutant IDH1 20-mer peptide per vaccine dose, with topical imiquimod. The repertoire was sequenced with immunoSEQ multiplex PCR; TCRdb's copy has only in-frame clones and lacks some. The top ten hold 2% to 2.5% of the sample, which has around 78,000 clones, about 82% seen once. The V and J genes are TRBV7-2 and TRBJ2-2; unclear D gene. The sequenced sample was PBMCs, obtained from a glioma patient whose treatment included an IDH1 peptide vaccine. The sequence was collected from a man aged 25 to 45 with glioma. Some clones in this sample may be carry-over from other donors' samples. The CDR3 reads CASSLDGYTGELFF. The CDR3 DNA follows: TGTGCCAGCAGCCTTGATGGGTACACCGGGGAGCTGTTTTTT.